The text below deals with one T cell receptor beta chain. Its antigen remains unknown. J lost 6 bases, V lost 3 bases, and 8 bases had no gene match. Looked up from germline, CDR1 is SGHVS and CDR2 is FNYEAQ. The CDR3 length is 14 residues. The data belong to a study of cytomegalovirus exposure and HLA in healthy donors. Study details: Of all 400 or so donors who were genotyped, 75% to 90% belonged to the Caucasian-associated ancestry cluster.

Primers for the PCR totalled 60 Vbeta and 13 Jbeta. The method was immunoSEQ multiplex PCR; TCRdb's version includes in-frame clones alone and lacks a portion of them. The sample holds under 150,000 clones, about 72% seen once. Findings and caveats of the study: An observed cluster of highly shared sequence variants was recorded as a likely sequencing artifact.

The origin of this receptor is a man aged 40-49 years in good health and CMV-seronegative. The specimen was PBMCs. The chain is built from TRBV7-6 and TRBJ2-7; 7 positions match TRBD2. CDR3 in DNA: TGTGCCAGCAGCTTTCCTGGGAGGGGATTCGAGCAGTACTTC. This sequence encodes CASSFPGRGFEQYF. The full variable domain, rest sourced from reference TRBV7-6 and TRBJ2-7, is GAGVSQSPRYKVTKRGQDVALRCDPISGHVSLYWYRQALGQGPEFLTYFNYEAQQDKSGLPNDRFSAERPEGSISTLTIQRTEQRDSAMYRCASSFPGRGFEQYFGPGTRLTVT.